The subject of this entry is one TCR beta chain. Its target is not known. These data originate in a study of response to subunit inactivated influenza vaccine. Findings and caveats of the study: Authors proposed each seasonal influenza vaccination draws in few new T cells.

TCRdb redid the calling of the RT-PCR reads with MiXCR, one entry per CDR3 protein. The data show fewer than 550,000 distinct CDR3 sequences, 25% seen once. V lost 6 bases, J lost 2 bases, and 7 bases stayed unmatched. The CDR3 contains 15 residues. In germline, CDR1 is SGHRS, CDR2 YFSETQ. J is TRBJ2-3 and V is TRBV5-1; 9 positions match TRBD1. This clonotype originated in a man aged 50 to 60 who received an inactivated influenza vaccine. This sample comprised CD4+ T cells sorted from PBMCs, obtained roughly 5 days after vaccination. CDR3 loop: CASNLRDRDTDTQYF. The CDR3 coding sequence is TGCGCCAGCAACCTCCGGGACAGGGACACAGATACGCAGTATTTT.